The rows below give T cell receptor beta chains drawn from one sample of a study of CD8+ T cells in alopecia areata. TCRdb's copy holds only in-frame clones and misses some; the assay was immunoSEQ multiplex PCR. Of about 210,000 clones listed, 50% to 60% are singletons. The sample consisted of CD4+ T cells sorted from blood, taken at week 4, from a patient treated with tofacitinib. These receptor sequences come from a human donor with alopecia areata. The CDR3 runs from the conserved cysteine through the conserved F or W. D genes are given only for firm matches. Clone size is shown for a subset of rows, as once, few, many or a class of expanded clone.

clone_size: few; v_call: TRBV4-1; j_call: TRBJ1-5; d_call: NA; cdr3_nt: TGCGCCAGCAGCCAAGCCGAAATTAGCAATCAGCCCCAGCATTTT; cdr3_aa: CASSQAEISNQPQHF
clone_size: NA; v_call: TRBV29-1; j_call: TRBJ1-5; d_call: NA; cdr3_nt: TGCAGCGTTGGAGAGAGGGACAATCAGCCCCAGCATTTT; cdr3_aa: CSVGERDNQPQHF
clone_size: few; v_call: TRBV5-1; j_call: TRBJ2-3; d_call: TRBD1; cdr3_nt: TGCGCCAGCAGCTCTCGACAGGGGCCCACAGATACGCAGTATTTT; cdr3_aa: CASSSRQGPTDTQYF
clone_size: NA; v_call: TRBV5-1; j_call: TRBJ1-1; d_call: NA; cdr3_nt: TGCGCCAGCAGCTTGGTCCGGGGGGCCATGAACACTGAAGCTTTCTTT; cdr3_aa: CASSLVRGAMNTEAFF
clone_size: few; v_call: TRBV29-1; j_call: TRBJ2-3; d_call: NA; cdr3_nt: TGCAGCGTTGGGAGAGGGGCCCCGCCAGATACGCAGTATTTT; cdr3_aa: CSVGRGAPPDTQYF
clone_size: NA; v_call: TRBV10-2; j_call: TRBJ1-1; d_call: NA; cdr3_nt: TGCGCCAGCAGTGAGTTGGATTGGGACACTGAAGCTTTCTTT; cdr3_aa: CASSELDWDTEAFF
clone_size: few; v_call: TRBV4-3; j_call: TRBJ2-3; d_call: NA; cdr3_nt: TGCGCCAGCAGCCAAGACATTAGCACAGATACGCAGTATTTT; cdr3_aa: CASSQDISTDTQYF
clone_size: NA; v_call: TRBV5-1; j_call: TRBJ1-2; d_call: NA; cdr3_nt: TGCGCCAGCAGCTTGGGACCACCGGATGGCTACACCTTC; cdr3_aa: CASSLGPPDGYTF
clone_size: NA; v_call: TRBV2; j_call: TRBJ2-7; d_call: NA; cdr3_nt: TGTGCCAGCACCTCATTCTACGAGCAGTACTTC; cdr3_aa: CASTSFYEQYF
clone_size: few; v_call: TRBV11-2; j_call: TRBJ2-5; d_call: NA; cdr3_nt: TGTGCCAGCAGCACAATGGACAGACAAGAGACCCAGTACTTC; cdr3_aa: CASSTMDRQETQYF
clone_size: few; v_call: TRBV2; j_call: TRBJ2-5; d_call: NA; cdr3_nt: TGTGCCAGCAGACTGCAACAAGAGACCCAGTACTTC; cdr3_aa: CASRLQQETQYF
clone_size: NA; v_call: TRBV11-2; j_call: TRBJ1-6; d_call: NA; cdr3_nt: TGTGCCAGCAGCTTAGAAGGAATATATTCACCCCTCCACTTT; cdr3_aa: CASSLEGIYSPLHF
clone_size: few; v_call: TRBV4-3; j_call: TRBJ2-3; d_call: NA; cdr3_nt: TGCGCCAGCAGCCAAGACATGGGGCGGGGTAGCACAGATACGCAGTATTTT; cdr3_aa: CASSQDMGRGSTDTQYF
clone_size: NA; v_call: TRBV2; j_call: TRBJ2-4; d_call: NA; cdr3_nt: TGTGCCAGCAATGTGTTAAATCCGGAAAACATTCAGTACTTC; cdr3_aa: CASNVLNPENIQYF
clone_size: NA; v_call: TRBV5-1; j_call: TRBJ2-7; d_call: NA; cdr3_nt: TGCGCCAGCAGCTTGGCTCAGGGCAGAACCTACGAGCAGTACTTC; cdr3_aa: CASSLAQGRTYEQYF
clone_size: NA; v_call: TRBV2; j_call: TRBJ1-5; d_call: NA; cdr3_nt: TGTGCCAGCAGTGAGATTGGGGCGGCAAATCAGCCCCAGCATTTT; cdr3_aa: CASSEIGAANQPQHF
clone_size: few; v_call: TRBV14; j_call: TRBJ2-2; d_call: TRBD1; cdr3_nt: TGTGCCAGCAGCCCTCGGACAGGCTTGAACACCGGGGAGCTGTTTTTT; cdr3_aa: CASSPRTGLNTGELFF
clone_size: NA; v_call: TRBV30; j_call: TRBJ2-3; d_call: NA; cdr3_nt: TGTGCCTGGACTCCTTCCCCGCGCACAGATACGCAGTATTTT; cdr3_aa: CAWTPSPRTDTQYF
clone_size: once; v_call: TRBV20-1; j_call: TRBJ1-4; d_call: NA; cdr3_nt: TGCAGTGCTAGGCACAATGAAAAACTGTTTTTT; cdr3_aa: CSARHNEKLFF
clone_size: few; v_call: TRBV6-6; j_call: TRBJ1-3; d_call: TRBD1; cdr3_nt: TGTGCCAGCAGGCCCCGGACAGGCTCTGGAAACACCATATATTTT; cdr3_aa: CASRPRTGSGNTIYF
clone_size: few; v_call: TRBV19; j_call: TRBJ1-4; d_call: NA; cdr3_nt: TGTGCCAGTAGCGGGACGGCCGAGGATGAAAAACTGTTTTTT; cdr3_aa: CASSGTAEDEKLFF
clone_size: few; v_call: TRBV27; j_call: TRBJ1-5; d_call: NA; cdr3_nt: TGTGCCAGCAGGAACACAGGGCGTTATCAGCCCCAGCATTTT; cdr3_aa: CASRNTGRYQPQHF
clone_size: few; v_call: TRBV9; j_call: TRBJ2-6; d_call: NA; cdr3_nt: TGTGCCAGCAGCGTAGATTGGGGTGACAACATCCGGAGAGGCTCTGGGGCCAACGTCCTGACTTTC; cdr3_aa: CASSVDWGDNIRRGSGANVLTF
clone_size: NA; v_call: TRBV5-6; j_call: TRBJ2-1; d_call: NA; cdr3_nt: TGTGCCAGCACCCCAGCTGGGATGGCCTACAATGAGCAGTTCTTC; cdr3_aa: CASTPAGMAYNEQFF
clone_size: NA; v_call: TRBV5-1; j_call: TRBJ2-1; d_call: NA; cdr3_nt: TGCGCCAGCAGCTTGGCGCCTAGCAGGGGTTACAATGAGCAGTTCTTC; cdr3_aa: CASSLAPSRGYNEQFF
clone_size: once; v_call: TRBV29-1; j_call: TRBJ1-2; d_call: NA; cdr3_nt: TGCAGCGTTGGGACAGTTGGCTACACCTTC; cdr3_aa: CSVGTVGYTF
clone_size: few; v_call: TRBV7-2; j_call: TRBJ1-2; d_call: NA; cdr3_nt: TGTGCCAGCAGCCGGGAGTGGGAAGGCTACACCTTC; cdr3_aa: CASSREWEGYTF